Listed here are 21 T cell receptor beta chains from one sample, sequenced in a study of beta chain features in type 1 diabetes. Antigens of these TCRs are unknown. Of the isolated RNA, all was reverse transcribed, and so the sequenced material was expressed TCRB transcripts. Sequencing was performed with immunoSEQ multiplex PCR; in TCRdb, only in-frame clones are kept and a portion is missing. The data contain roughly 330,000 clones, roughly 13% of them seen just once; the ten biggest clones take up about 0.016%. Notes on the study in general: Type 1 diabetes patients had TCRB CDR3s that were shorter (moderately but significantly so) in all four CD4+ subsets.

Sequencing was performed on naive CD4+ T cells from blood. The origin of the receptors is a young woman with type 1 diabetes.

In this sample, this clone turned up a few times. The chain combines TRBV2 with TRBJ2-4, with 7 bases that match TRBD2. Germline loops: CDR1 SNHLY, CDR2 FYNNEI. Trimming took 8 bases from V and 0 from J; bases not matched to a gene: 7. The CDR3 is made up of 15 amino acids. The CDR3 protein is CASLRGVPAKNIQYF. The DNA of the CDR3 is TGTGCCAGCCTCCGGGGGGTTCCAGCCAAAAACATTCAGTACTTC.

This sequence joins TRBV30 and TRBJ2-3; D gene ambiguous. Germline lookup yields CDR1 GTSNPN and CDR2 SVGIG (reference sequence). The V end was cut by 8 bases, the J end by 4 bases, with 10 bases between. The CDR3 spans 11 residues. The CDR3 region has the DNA TGTGCCCTAACGGCGGCAGATACGCAGTATTTT. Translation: CALTAADTQYF.

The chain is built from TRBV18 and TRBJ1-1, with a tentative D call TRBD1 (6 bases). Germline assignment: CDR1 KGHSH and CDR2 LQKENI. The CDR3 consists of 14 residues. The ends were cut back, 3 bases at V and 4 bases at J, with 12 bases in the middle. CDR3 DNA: TGTGCCAGCTCACCCGCAGGGGCTGGCACTGAAGCTTTCTTT. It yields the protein CASSPAGAGTEAFF. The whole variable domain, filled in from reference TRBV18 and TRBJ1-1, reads NAGVMQNPRHLVRRRGQEARLRCSPMKGHSHVYWYRQLPEEGLKFMVYLQKENIIDESGMPKERFSAEFPKEGPSILRIQQVVRGDSAAYFCASSPAGAGTEAFFGQGTRLTVV.

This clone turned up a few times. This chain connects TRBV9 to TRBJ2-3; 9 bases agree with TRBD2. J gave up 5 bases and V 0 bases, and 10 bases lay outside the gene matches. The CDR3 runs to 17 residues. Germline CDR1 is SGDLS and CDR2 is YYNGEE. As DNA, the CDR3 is TGTGCCAGCAGCGTAGCATCAGCGGGAGGCCCCCAAGATACGCAGTATTTT. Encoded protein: CASSVASAGGPQDTQYF.

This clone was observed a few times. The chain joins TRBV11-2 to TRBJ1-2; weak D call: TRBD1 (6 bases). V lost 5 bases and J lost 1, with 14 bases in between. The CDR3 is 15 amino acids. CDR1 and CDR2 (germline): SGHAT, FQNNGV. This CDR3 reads CASSARTDVNYGYTF. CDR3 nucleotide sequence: TGTGCCAGCAGCGCTAGGACAGACGTTAACTATGGCTACACCTTC. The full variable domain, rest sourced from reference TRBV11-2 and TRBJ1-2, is EAGVAQSPRYKIIEKRQSVAFWCNPISGHATLYWYQQILGQGPKLLIQFQNNGVVDDSQLPKDRFSAERLKGVDSTLKIQPAKLEDSAVYLCASSARTDVNYGYTFGSGTRLTVV.

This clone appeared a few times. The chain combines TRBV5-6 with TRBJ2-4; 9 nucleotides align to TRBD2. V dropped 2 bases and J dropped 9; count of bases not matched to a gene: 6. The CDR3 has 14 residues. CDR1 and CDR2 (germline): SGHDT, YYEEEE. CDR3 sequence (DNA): TGTGCCAGCAGCTTCGGACTAGCGCTGGGCATTCAGTACTTC. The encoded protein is CASSFGLALGIQYF. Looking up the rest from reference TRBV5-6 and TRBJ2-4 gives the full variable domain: DAGVTQSPTHLIKTRGQQVTLRCSPKSGHDTVSWYQQALGQGPQFIFQYYEEEERQRGNFPDRFSGHQFPNYSSELNVNALLLGDSALYLCASSFGLALGIQYFGAGTRLSVL.

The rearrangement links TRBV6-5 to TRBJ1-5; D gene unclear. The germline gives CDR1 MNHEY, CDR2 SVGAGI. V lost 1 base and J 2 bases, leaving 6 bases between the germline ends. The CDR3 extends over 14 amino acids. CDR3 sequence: CASSYLGGNQPQHF. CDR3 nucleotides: TGTGCCAGCAGTTACTTGGGAGGCAATCAGCCCCAGCATTTT.

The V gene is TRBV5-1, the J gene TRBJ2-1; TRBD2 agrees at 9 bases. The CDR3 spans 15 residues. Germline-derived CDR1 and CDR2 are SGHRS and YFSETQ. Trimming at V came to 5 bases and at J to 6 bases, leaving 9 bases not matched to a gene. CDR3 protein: CASSSLAGALNEQFF. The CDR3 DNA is TGCGCCAGCAGTTCTTTAGCGGGAGCCCTCAATGAGCAGTTCTTC.

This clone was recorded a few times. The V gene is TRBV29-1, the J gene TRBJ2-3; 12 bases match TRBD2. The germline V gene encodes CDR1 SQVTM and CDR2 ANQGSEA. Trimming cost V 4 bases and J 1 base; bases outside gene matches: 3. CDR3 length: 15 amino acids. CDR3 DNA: TGCAGCGTTGGGAGACTAGCGGGAGGCACAGATACGCAGTATTTT. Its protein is CSVGRLAGGTDTQYF.

CDR3 sequence reads: CASSKREGYEQYF. Here the CDR3 DNA reads TGTGCCAGCAGTAAGCGGGAGGGCTACGAGCAGTACTTC. The V gene is TRBV27, the J gene TRBJ2-7, with 10 bases fitting TRBD2. CDR3 length: 13 residues. CDR1 MNHEY and CDR2 SMNVEV come from the germline V gene (reference sequence). J gave up 3 bases and V 5 bases, and 1 base lay outside the gene matches.

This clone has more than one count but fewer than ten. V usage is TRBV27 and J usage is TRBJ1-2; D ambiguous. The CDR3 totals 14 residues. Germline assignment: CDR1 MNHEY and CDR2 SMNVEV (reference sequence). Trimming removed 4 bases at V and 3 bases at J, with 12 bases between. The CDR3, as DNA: TGTGCCAGCAGTTACGGGAAGAGTCACTATGGCTACACCTTC. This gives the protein CASSYGKSHYGYTF.

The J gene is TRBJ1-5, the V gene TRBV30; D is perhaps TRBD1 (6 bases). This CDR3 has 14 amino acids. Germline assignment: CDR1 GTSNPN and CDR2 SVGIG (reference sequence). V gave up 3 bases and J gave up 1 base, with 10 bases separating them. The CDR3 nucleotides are TGTGCCTGGAGACAGGGAGGGAGCAATCAGCCCCAGCATTTT. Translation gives CAWRQGGSNQPQHF.

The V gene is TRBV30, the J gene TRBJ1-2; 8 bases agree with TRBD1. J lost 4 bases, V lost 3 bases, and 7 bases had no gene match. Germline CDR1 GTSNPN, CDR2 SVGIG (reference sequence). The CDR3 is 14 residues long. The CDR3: CAWRAPGTGYGYTF. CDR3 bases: TGTGCCTGGAGGGCCCCCGGGACAGGCTATGGCTACACCTTC.

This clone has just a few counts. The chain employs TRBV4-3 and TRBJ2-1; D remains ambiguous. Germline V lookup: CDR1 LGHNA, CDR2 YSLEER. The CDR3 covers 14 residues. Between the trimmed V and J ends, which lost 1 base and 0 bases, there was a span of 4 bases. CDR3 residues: CASSQARSYNEQFF. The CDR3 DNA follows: TGCGCCAGCAGCCAAGCCCGCTCCTACAATGAGCAGTTCTTC.

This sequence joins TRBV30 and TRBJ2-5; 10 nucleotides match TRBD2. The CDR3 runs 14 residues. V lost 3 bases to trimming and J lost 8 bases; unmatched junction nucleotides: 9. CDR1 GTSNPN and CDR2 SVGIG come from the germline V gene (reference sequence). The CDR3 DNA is TGTGCCTGGAGGGGCGGACTAGCGGTGGGAACCCAGTACTTC. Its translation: CAWRGGLAVGTQYF.

The CDR3, as DNA: TGTGCCAGCAGCCCAATTCGGGGTGAGAACACCGGGGAGCTGTTTTTT. Protein: CASSPIRGENTGELFF. This chain links TRBV9 with TRBJ2-2; tentatively, D is TRBD2 (5 bases). CDR3 size: 16 residues. V lost 4 bases, J lost 1 base, and 14 bases lay in between. Looked up from germline, CDR1 is SGDLS and CDR2 is YYNGEE.

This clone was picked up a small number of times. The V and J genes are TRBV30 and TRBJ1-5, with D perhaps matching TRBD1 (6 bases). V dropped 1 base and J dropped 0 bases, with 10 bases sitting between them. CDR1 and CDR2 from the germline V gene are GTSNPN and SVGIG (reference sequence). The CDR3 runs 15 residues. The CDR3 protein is CAWSGTDYSNQPQHF. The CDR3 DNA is TGTGCCTGGAGTGGGACAGATTATAGCAATCAGCCCCAGCATTTT.

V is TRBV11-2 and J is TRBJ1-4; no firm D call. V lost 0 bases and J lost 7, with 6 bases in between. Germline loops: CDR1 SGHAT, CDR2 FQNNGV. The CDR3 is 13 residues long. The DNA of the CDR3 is TGTGCCAGCAGCTTAGACCATAGTGAAAAACTGTTTTTT. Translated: CASSLDHSEKLFF.

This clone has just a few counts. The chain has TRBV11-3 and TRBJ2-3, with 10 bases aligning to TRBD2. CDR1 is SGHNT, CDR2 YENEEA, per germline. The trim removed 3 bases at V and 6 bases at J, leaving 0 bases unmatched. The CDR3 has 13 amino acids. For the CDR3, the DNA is TGTGCCAGCAGCTTTAGCGGGGGGGATACGCAGTATTTT. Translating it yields CASSFSGGDTQYF. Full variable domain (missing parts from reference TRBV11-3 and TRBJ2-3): EAGVVQSPRYKIIEKKQPVAFWCNPISGHNTLYWYLQNLGQGPELLIRYENEEAVDDSQLPKDRFSAERLKGVDSTLKIQPAELGDSAVYLCASSFSGGDTQYFGPGTRLTVL.

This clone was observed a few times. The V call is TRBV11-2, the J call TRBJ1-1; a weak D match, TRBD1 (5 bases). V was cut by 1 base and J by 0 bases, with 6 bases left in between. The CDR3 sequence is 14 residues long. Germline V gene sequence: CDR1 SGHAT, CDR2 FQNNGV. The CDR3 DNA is TGTGCCAGCAGCTTAGGACAGTTGAACACTGAAGCTTTCTTT. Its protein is CASSLGQLNTEAFF.

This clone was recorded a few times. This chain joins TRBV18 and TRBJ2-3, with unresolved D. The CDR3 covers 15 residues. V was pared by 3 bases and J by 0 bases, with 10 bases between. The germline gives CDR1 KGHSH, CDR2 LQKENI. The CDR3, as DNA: TGTGCCAGCTCACCTGAGGAGATTAGCACAGATACGCAGTATTTT. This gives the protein CASSPEEISTDTQYF. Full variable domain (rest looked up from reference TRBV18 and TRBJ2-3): NAGVMQNPRHLVRRRGQEARLRCSPMKGHSHVYWYRQLPEEGLKFMVYLQKENIIDESGMPKERFSAEFPKEGPSILRIQQVVRGDSAAYFCASSPEEISTDTQYFGPGTRLTVL.